The clone carrying this T cell receptor beta chain was found a few times. Distinct nucleotide sequences in the sample also encode this CDR3. This sample was included in a study of blood T cell repertoires in COVID-19. Study details: Some COVID-19 samples were acute and others convalescent; all came from the United States, Italy and Spain.

Study processing details: By means of reference gene primer amplification, nucleated cell counts were estimated. Assay used: immunoSEQ multiplex PCR; TCRdb lists only in-frame clones, some missing. V, J and clone size are taken as reported in that table, and D and trimming were inferred from the DNA itself. Of about 60,000 clones in the sample, about 81% are singletons; the top ten hold 12%. The germline V gene has CDR1 MNHEY and CDR2 SVGAGI. The CDR3 covers 16 residues. Between the trimmed V and J ends, which lost 0 bases and 1 base, there was a span of 12 bases. This TCR derives from a human donor in a cohort sampled during active COVID-19. Sequences were obtained from peripheral blood. V is TRBV6-5 and J is TRBJ2-5; TRBD1 is a possible D gene (5 bases). CDR3: CASSYSGPRAQETQYF. The CDR3 DNA reads TGTGCCAGCAGTTACTCGGGGCCCCGGGCCCAAGAGACCCAGTACTTC.